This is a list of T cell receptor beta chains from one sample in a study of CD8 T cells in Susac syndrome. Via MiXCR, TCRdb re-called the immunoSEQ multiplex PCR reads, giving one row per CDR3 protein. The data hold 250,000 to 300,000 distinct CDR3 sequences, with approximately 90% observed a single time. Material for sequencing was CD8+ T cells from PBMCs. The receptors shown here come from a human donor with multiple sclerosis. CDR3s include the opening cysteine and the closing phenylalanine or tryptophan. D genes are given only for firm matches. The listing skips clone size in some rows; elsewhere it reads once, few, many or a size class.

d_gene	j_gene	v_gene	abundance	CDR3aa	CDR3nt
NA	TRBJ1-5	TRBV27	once	CASSFLGLGQPQHF	TGTGCCAGCAGTTTTTTGGGGTTGGGGCAGCCCCAGCATTTT
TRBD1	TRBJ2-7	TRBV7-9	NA	CASSSTLTGTGSYEQYF	TGTGCCAGCAGCTCGACACTTACCGGGACAGGCTCCTACGAGCAGTACTTC
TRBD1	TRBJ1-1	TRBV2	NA	CASRTGVTEAFF	TGTGCCAGCAGAACAGGGGTCACTGAAGCTTTCTTT
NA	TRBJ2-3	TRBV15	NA	CATSRVSVSTDTQYF	TGTGCCACCAGCAGAGTATCGGTCAGCACAGATACGCAGTATTTT
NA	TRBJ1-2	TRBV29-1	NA	CSVEHPSGYTF	TGCAGCGTGGAACATCCGTCGGGCTACACCTTC
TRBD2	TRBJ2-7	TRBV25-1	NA	CASSGGAGEQYF	TGTGCCAGCAGCGGGGGGGCGGGCGAGCAGTACTTC
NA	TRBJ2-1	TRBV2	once	CASSEGDGLFYNEQFF	TGTGCCAGCAGTGAGGGGGATGGATTATTCTACAATGAGCAGTTCTTC
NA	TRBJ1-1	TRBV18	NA	CASSPLGPDAFF	TGTGCCAGCTCACCACTGGGGCCGGATGCTTTCTTT
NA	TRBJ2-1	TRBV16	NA	CASSQNYNEQFF	TGTGCCAGCAGCCAAAATTACAATGAGCAGTTCTTC
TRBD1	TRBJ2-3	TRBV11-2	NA	CASSLDLYKSPGTGGDTQYF	TGTGCCAGCAGCTTAGATCTCTACAAAAGTCCCGGGACAGGTGGAGATACGCAGTATTTT
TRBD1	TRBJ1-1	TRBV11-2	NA	CASSLEFTGGTEAFF	TGTGCCAGCAGCTTAGAGTTCACAGGGGGTACTGAAGCTTTCTTT
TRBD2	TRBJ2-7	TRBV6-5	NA	CASSYAGLAGGSSYEQYF	TGTGCCAGCAGTTACGCGGGACTAGCGGGAGGTAGCTCCTACGAGCAGTACTTC
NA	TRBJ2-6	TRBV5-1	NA	CASSLYGGELPTYSGANVLTF	TGCGCCAGCAGCCTCTATGGGGGCGAACTTCCTACCTACTCTGGGGCCAACGTCCTGACTTTC
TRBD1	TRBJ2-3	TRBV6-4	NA	CASSPGQGGDTQYF	TGTGCCAGCAGCCCGGGACAGGGCGGCGATACGCAGTATTTT
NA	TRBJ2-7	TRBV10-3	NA	CAISDPREASYEQYF	TGTGCCATCAGTGATCCCAGGGAGGCATCCTACGAGCAGTACTTC
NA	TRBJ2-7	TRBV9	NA	CASSVVATGLFYEQYF	TGTGCCAGCAGCGTAGTCGCGACTGGCCTTTTTTACGAGCAGTACTTC
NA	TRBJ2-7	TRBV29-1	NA	CSVVGDSYEQYF	TGCAGCGTCGTAGGGGATTCCTACGAGCAGTACTTC
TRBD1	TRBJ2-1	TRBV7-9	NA	CASSYGQGALNEQFF	TGTGCCAGCAGCTACGGACAGGGGGCGCTCAATGAGCAGTTCTTC
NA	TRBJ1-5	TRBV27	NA	CASSLSITGSNQPQHF	TGTGCCAGCAGTTTATCAATTACAGGTAGCAATCAGCCCCAGCATTTT
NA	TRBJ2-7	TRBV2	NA	CASRRAAEQYF	TGTGCCAGCAGGAGGGCGGCCGAGCAGTACTTC
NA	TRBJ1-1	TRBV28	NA	CATWPRAGDTEAFF	TGTGCCACTTGGCCGAGGGCCGGAGACACTGAAGCTTTCTTT
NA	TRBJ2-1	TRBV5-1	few	CASSLGRGAGNEQFF	TGCGCCAGCAGCTTGGGTCGGGGGGCAGGCAATGAGCAGTTCTTC
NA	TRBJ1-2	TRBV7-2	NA	CASSLVGPGGGYTF	TGTGCCAGCAGCTTAGTAGGTCCAGGCGGCGGCTACACCTTC
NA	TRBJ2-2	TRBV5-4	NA	CASSFSWPGELFF	TGTGCCAGCAGCTTCTCCTGGCCCGGGGAGCTGTTTTTT
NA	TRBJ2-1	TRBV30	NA	CAWSTDRQSRPQQFF	TGTGCCTGGAGTACCGACAGACAGTCGCGGCCGCAGCAGTTCTTC
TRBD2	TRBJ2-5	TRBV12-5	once	CASGDSGREETQYF	TGTGCTAGTGGCGATAGCGGGAGGGAGGAGACCCAGTACTTC
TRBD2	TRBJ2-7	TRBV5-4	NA	CASSFSSGDYEQYF	TGTGCCAGCAGCTTCTCTAGCGGGGACTACGAGCAGTACTTC
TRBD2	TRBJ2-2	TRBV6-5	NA	CASSYSGGRADGELFF	TGTGCCAGCAGTTACTCCGGCGGGAGGGCCGACGGGGAGCTGTTTTTT
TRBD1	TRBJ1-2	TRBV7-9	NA	CASSSPGQGLLHGYTF	TGTGCCAGCAGCTCCCCGGGACAGGGCTTACTACATGGCTACACCTTC
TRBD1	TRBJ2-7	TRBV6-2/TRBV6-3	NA	CASTQLGTGAYEQYF	TGTGCCAGCACCCAACTCGGGACAGGAGCCTACGAGCAGTACTTC
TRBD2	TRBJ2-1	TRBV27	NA	CASSLFGLAGLGEQFF	TGTGCCAGCAGTTTATTCGGACTAGCGGGCCTGGGGGAGCAGTTCTTC
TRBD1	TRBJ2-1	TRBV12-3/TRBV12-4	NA	CASSFSGQGSNEQFF	TGTGCCAGCAGTTTCTCGGGACAGGGTTCCAATGAGCAGTTCTTC
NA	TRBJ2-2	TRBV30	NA	CAWSLYRGGSGELFF	TGTGCCTGGAGTCTTTACAGGGGAGGATCCGGGGAGCTGTTTTTT
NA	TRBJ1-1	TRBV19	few	CASSIGPNTEAFF	TGTGCCAGTAGTATTGGACCCAACACTGAAGCTTTCTTT
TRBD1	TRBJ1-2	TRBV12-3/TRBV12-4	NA	CASSLGTGYYGYTF	TGTGCCAGCAGTTTGGGGACAGGGTACTATGGCTACACCTTC
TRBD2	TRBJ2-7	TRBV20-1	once	CSARGLAGIYEQYF	TGCAGTGCTAGGGGCCTAGCGGGGATCTACGAGCAGTACTTC
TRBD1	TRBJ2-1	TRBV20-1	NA	CSASPTQGARYNEQFF	TGCAGTGCTAGCCCCACGCAGGGGGCACGTTACAATGAGCAGTTCTTC